This passage covers 29 T cell receptor beta chains from one sample sequenced in a study of blood T cell repertoires in COVID-19. TCRdb's table, derived via immunoSEQ multiplex PCR, lists solely in-frame clones and lacks some. The sample records 250,000 to 350,000 clones, about 90% being singletons. The sequenced material came from PBMCs or T cells enriched from blood (not recorded which). The source of these receptors is a woman between 18 and 29 years old with acute COVID-19.

The chain employs TRBV6-5 and TRBJ1-3; D possibly corresponds to TRBD1 (5 bases). Germline V lookup: CDR1 MNHEY, CDR2 SVGAGI. The CDR3 is 16 residues long. V gave up 0 bases and J gave up 0 bases, with 9 bases separating them. The CDR3 region is CASSYSPGISGNTIYF. CDR3 DNA sequence: TGTGCCAGCAGTTACTCCCCAGGGATCTCTGGAAACACCATATATTTT.

The rearrangement links TRBV19 to TRBJ2-1, with a possible D match to TRBD2 (5 bases). Germline CDR1 is LNHDA and CDR2 is SQIVND (reference sequence). V lost 3 bases and J lost 4, with 13 bases in between. The CDR3 has 15 residues. The CDR3, as DNA: TGTGCCAGTAGTATTTGGGAGAGTTGGTACAATGAGCAGTTCTTC. It translates to CASSIWESWYNEQFF.

With regard to this clone: The missing conserved phenylalanine or tryptophan at the end of this CDR3 makes a read error likely. The DNA is omitted, as the CDR3 cannot be located on it reliably, and the CDR3 follows TCRdb's listing. The V call is TRBV19, the J call TRBJ1-1; the table names TRBD1, a call not compared with the DNA. The CDR3 length is 11 residues, termini included. Germline assignment: CDR1 LNHDA and CDR2 SQIVND (reference sequence). The CDR3 is CASSTRSRTAL.

The chain recombines TRBV12-5 with TRBJ2-1, with 8 bases fitting TRBD2. Germline lookup yields CDR1 LGHNT and CDR2 FRNRAP. This CDR3 has 11 amino acids. The CDR3 reads CASGSYNEQFF. The CDR3 coding sequence is TGTGCCAGCGGGAGCTACAATGAGCAGTTCTTC.

This chain joins TRBV29-1 and TRBJ1-1, with D possibly being TRBD1 (6 bases). V lost 7 bases and J 8 bases, leaving 26 bases between the germline ends. Germline V gives CDR1 SQVTM, CDR2 ANQGSEA. The CDR3 is made up of 15 amino acids. The CDR3 here is CSAEGPGTRADEAFF. In DNA form, the CDR3 reads TGCAGCGCCGAAGGCCCCGGGACACGGGCTGACGAAGCTTTCTTT.

The J gene is TRBJ1-2, the V gene TRBV2; D possibly corresponds to TRBD1 (6 bases). The CDR3 covers 14 residues. The V end was cut by 7 bases, the J end by 5 bases, with 17 bases between. Germline CDR1 and CDR2: SNHLY and FYNNEI. The CDR3 protein is CASIRDTRSYGYTF. In nucleotides, the CDR3 is TGTGCCAGCATACGGGACACAAGATCATATGGCTACACCTTC.

The chain recombines TRBV24-1 with TRBJ2-3, with 12 bases identical to TRBD2. Trimming at V came to 5 bases and at J to 2 bases, leaving 4 bases not matched to a gene. The CDR3 spans 16 residues. The germline gives CDR1 KGHDR, CDR2 SFDVKD. This chain's CDR3 is CATSGLAGDITDTQYF. The CDR3 nucleotides are TGTGCCACCAGTGGACTAGCGGGAGACATCACAGATACGCAGTATTTT.

The chain is built from TRBV27 and TRBJ1-2; D perhaps matches TRBD1 (6 bases). CDR3 size: 15 residues. From germline, CDR1 is MNHEY and CDR2 SMNVEV (reference sequence). Trimming took 7 bases from V and 7 from J, leaving 22 bases between them. CDR3 sequence (DNA): TGTGCCAGCAAATCCGGGGGCGGACAGCGGGGTGGCTACACCTTC. Protein sequence: CASKSGGGQRGGYTF.

This chain links TRBV6-6 with TRBJ2-4; TRBD2 agrees at 9 bases. The junction had 14 bases not matched to a gene; V was cut back by 5 bases and J by 0 bases. Germline V lookup: CDR1 MNHNY, CDR2 SVGAGI (reference sequence). The CDR3 consists of 19 residues. The CDR3 loop reads CASSPDGLAGILAKNIQYF. The CDR3 DNA reads as TGTGCCAGCAGTCCGGACGGGCTAGCGGGGATTCTAGCCAAAAACATTCAGTACTTC.

CDR3 loop: CASSFSGPGGTEAFF. The CDR3 region has the DNA TGTGCCAGCTCATTCTCGGGCCCTGGAGGAACTGAAGCTTTCTTT. The chain combines TRBV18 with TRBJ1-1, with D unclear. The CDR3 is 15 residues long. Per the germline V gene, CDR1 is KGHSH and CDR2 is LQKENI. Between the trimmed V and J ends, which lost 5 bases and 5 bases, there was a span of 18 bases.

This clone was observed a few times. The chain uses TRBV7-9 and TRBJ1-1; the match to TRBD1 covers 8 bases. The CDR3 covers 16 residues. Trimming took 1 base from V and 4 from J; bases not matched to a gene: 8. Germline values: CDR1 SEHNR, CDR2 FQNEAQ (reference sequence). The CDR3 here is CASSLVYDRGSTEAFF. The CDR3, as DNA: TGTGCCAGCAGCTTAGTGTACGACAGGGGAAGCACTGAAGCTTTCTTT.

The chain is built from TRBV19 and TRBJ1-5, with D possibly TRBD1 on 6 matching bases. Germline assignment: CDR1 LNHDA and CDR2 SQIVND (reference sequence). The CDR3 is 15 residues long. Deletions cut 5 bases from V and 3 bases from J, with 14 bases between. The CDR3 region has the DNA TGTGCCAGTAGTTTCCGGGACAAGCACAATCAGCCCCAGCATTTT. Translating it yields CASSFRDKHNQPQHF.

The J gene is TRBJ2-1, the V gene TRBV28; 9 positions agree with TRBD2. The CDR3 is made up of 17 amino acids. V was pared by 3 bases and J by 7 bases, with 13 bases of the junction left unmatched. CDR1 and CDR2 from the germline V gene are MDHEN and SYDVKM. The CDR3 nucleotides are TGTGCCAGCAGTTTTCGTCTAGGTAGCGGGAGTGAAAATGAGCAGTTCTTC. Amino acid sequence: CASSFRLGSGSENEQFF.

This rearrangement joins TRBV6-1 to TRBJ2-3; 7 positions match TRBD2. The germline CDR1 and CDR2 sequences are MNHNS and SASEGT. The CDR3 runs to 17 residues. The V segment lost 3 bases and the J segment 0 bases; nucleotides outside the gene matches: 9. As DNA, the CDR3 is TGTGCCAGCAGTGATATCCCACTAGCGAGAAGCACAGATACGCAGTATTTT. Translating gives CASSDIPLARSTDTQYF.

V is TRBV9 and J is TRBJ2-7; TRBD2 matches at 7 bases. The length of the CDR3 is 16 residues. CDR1 is SGDLS and CDR2 is YYNGEE in the germline V gene. J was trimmed by 4 bases and V by 0 bases; bases with no gene match: 10. The CDR3, as DNA: TGTGCCAGCAGCGTAGGAAGTCCACCCGGGGGGTACGAGCAGTACTTC. Protein product: CASSVGSPPGGYEQYF.

This chain uses TRBV6-1 with TRBJ1-2; 12 positions agree with TRBD1. CDR3 length: 16 residues. Per the germline V gene, CDR1 is MNHNS and CDR2 is SASEGT. J lost 4 bases, V lost 3 bases, and 6 bases had no gene match. The CDR3 protein is CASSDKGQGAIYGYTF. In DNA form, the CDR3 reads TGTGCCAGCAGTGACAAGGGACAGGGGGCAATCTATGGCTACACCTTC.

V usage is TRBV5-6 and J usage is TRBJ2-3; 15 bases align to TRBD2. Trimming took 1 base from V and 6 from J; bases not matched to a gene: 9. The CDR3 contains 18 residues. From germline, CDR1 is SGHDT and CDR2 YYEEEE. This chain's CDR3 is CASSLPGLAGGTGDTQYF. The CDR3 DNA sequence: TGTGCCAGCAGCTTGCCGGGACTAGCGGGAGGTACGGGGGATACGCAGTATTTT.

The V and J genes are TRBV18 and TRBJ1-2, with D maybe TRBD1 (6 bases). The CDR3 is 14 residues long. V was cut by 6 bases and J by 8 bases, with 19 bases left in between. Looked up from germline, CDR1 is KGHSH and CDR2 is LQKENI. In DNA, the CDR3 is TGTGCCAGCTCTCGCCGCCGGGACACCGACGGCTACACCTTC. It encodes CASSRRRDTDGYTF.

This chain uses TRBV29-1 with TRBJ2-3, with D uncertain. Trimming pared 4 bases from V and 0 bases from J, leaving 11 bases between. The CDR3 contains 14 residues. Germline loops: CDR1 SQVTM, CDR2 ANQGSEA. The CDR3 DNA sequence: TGCAGCGTTGGTTCCCCCTCGAGCACAGATACGCAGTATTTT. Translating gives CSVGSPSSTDTQYF.

The chain combines TRBV28 with TRBJ1-1, with 9 bases fitting TRBD1. Germline V CDR1 and CDR2: MDHEN, SYDVKM. Germline trimming cut 6 bases from V and 5 bases from J; bases unmatched to any gene: 7. The CDR3 loop spans 14 amino acids. CDR3: CASRPGTGSTEAFF. The DNA of the CDR3 is TGTGCCAGCAGGCCCGGGACAGGGAGTACTGAAGCTTTCTTT.

The chain has TRBV10-3 and TRBJ2-2, with 11 bases matching TRBD1. The CDR3 covers 15 residues. The J segment lost 3 bases and the V segment lost 5 bases, leaving 2 bases of the junction unmatched. From germline, CDR1 is ENHRY and CDR2 SYGVKD. For the CDR3, the DNA is TGTGCCATCAGTCGGGACAGGGGGGACACCGGGGAGCTGTTTTTT. As protein: CAISRDRGDTGELFF.

About this clone itself: A much bigger clone sits one base away, suggesting this may be a read error. Other DNA sequences of this sample code for an identical CDR3. V gene TRBV7-9 combines with J gene TRBJ1-1; maybe TRBD1 (6 bases). CDR3 length equals 13 residues. Germline V CDR1 and CDR2: SEHNR, FQNEAQ (reference sequence). V lost 4 bases, J lost 1 base, and 7 bases lay in between. The CDR3 coding sequence is TGTGCCAGCAGCTCACAGGGGAACACTGAAGCTTTCTTT. Its translation is CASSSQGNTEAFF.

The rearrangement uses TRBV5-1 and TRBJ2-4; TRBD1 aligns across 7 bases. Germline values: CDR1 SGHRS, CDR2 YFSETQ. This CDR3 has 17 residues. The junction had 6 bases not matched to a gene; V was cut back by 0 bases and J by 0 bases. The CDR3 reads CASSLGGGSRAKNIQYF. In nucleotides, the CDR3 is TGCGCCAGCAGCTTGGGAGGGGGCTCGAGAGCCAAAAACATTCAGTACTTC.

The V call is TRBV5-1, the J call TRBJ1-6, with D possibly being TRBD1 (5 bases). The V and J ends lost 0 bases and 7 bases respectively, with 11 bases between them. From germline, CDR1 is SGHRS and CDR2 YFSETQ. CDR3 length: 15 amino acids. The CDR3 DNA sequence: TGCGCCAGCAGCTTGGGGGCAGGGATCAATTCACCCCTCCACTTT. Its protein product is CASSLGAGINSPLHF.

The chain carries TRBV29-1 and TRBJ2-1; possibly TRBD1 for D (6 bases). This CDR3 has 15 amino acids. Germline lookup yields CDR1 SQVTM and CDR2 ANQGSEA. V lost 2 bases to trimming and J lost 8 bases, with 19 bases between them. The CDR3 nucleotides are TGCAGCGTTGAAACCACAGGGTTCCTTAGGGATGAGCAGTTCTTC. Translated, it gives CSVETTGFLRDEQFF.

The chain couples TRBV3-1 (or the pseudogene TRBV3-2) to TRBJ2-1, with 11 positions matching TRBD2. CDR1 and CDR2 (germline): LGHDT, YNNKEL (reference sequence). The V gene end was trimmed by 5 bases and the J gene end by 6 bases; junction bases not matched to a gene: 6. CDR3 length: 15 amino acids. The CDR3 coding sequence is TGTGCCAGCAGCGCTAGCGGGAGGACTGGCAATGAGCAGTTCTTC. Residues: CASSASGRTGNEQFF.

This rearrangement joins TRBV24-1 to TRBJ2-6, with TRBD1 matching 8 bases. CDR3 size: 16 residues. From germline, CDR1 is KGHDR and CDR2 SFDVKD. The V and J ends lost 9 bases and 0 bases, in that order; junction bases with no gene match: 6. The CDR3 bases are TGTGCCACCGGACCGGGACAGGACTCTGGGGCCAACGTCCTGACTTTC. This sequence encodes CATGPGQDSGANVLTF.

The rearrangement joins TRBV19 to TRBJ1-1, with 9 bases that match TRBD1. CDR1 and CDR2 from the germline V gene are LNHDA and SQIVND (reference sequence). The trim removed 5 bases at V and 4 bases at J, leaving 8 bases unmatched. CDR3 length: 15 residues. The CDR3 DNA is TGTGCCAGTAGTGCCCGGACAGGGGCACTCACTGAAGCTTTCTTT. It translates to CASSARTGALTEAFF.

The chain joins TRBV10-3 to TRBJ1-1, with D unclear. This CDR3 contains 13 residues. The V and J ends lost 3 bases and 4 bases respectively, with 9 bases between them. Germline CDR1 is ENHRY and CDR2 is SYGVKD. This CDR3 is CAISDDRVTEAFF. The CDR3 nucleotides read TGTGCCATCAGTGATGACCGGGTCACTGAAGCTTTCTTT.